Listed below are T cell receptor beta chains from one sample, sequenced in a study of blood T cell repertoires in COVID-19. Assay: immunoSEQ multiplex PCR; the TCRdb copy retains only in-frame clones and omits some. The data show some 200,000 clones, 83% seen once. The sequenced sample consisted of peripheral blood. The source is a woman aged 25 to 39 with COVID-19, enrolled during active disease. The CDR3 runs from the conserved cysteine through the conserved F or W. The D gene is left open where the match is weak.

d_gene	v_gene	j_gene	CDR3aa	CDR3nt
TRBD1	TRBV18	TRBJ2-7	CASSPDRGSYEQYF	TGTGCCAGCTCACCAGACAGGGGGTCGTACGAGCAGTACTTC
.	TRBV21-1	TRBJ1-2	CASSAFDGREEGYTF	TGTGCCAGCAGCGCATTTGACGGGAGAGAGGAGGGCTACACCTTC
TRBD2	TRBV3-1/TRBV3-2	TRBJ2-3	CASSQGVAGGTDTQYF	TGTGCCAGCAGCCAAGGTGTGGCGGGGGGCACAGATACGCAGTATTTT
.	TRBV4-3	TRBJ2-5	CASSQEAGTQYF	TGCGCCAGCAGCCAAGAAGCGGGGACCCAGTACTTC
.	TRBV4-3	TRBJ1-4	CASSQRGSRFNEKLFF	TGCGCCAGCAGCCAAAGGGGGTCGCGTTTTAATGAAAAACTGTTTTTT
TRBD2	TRBV28	TRBJ2-1	CASSALLAGGRNEQFF	TGTGCCAGCAGTGCCCTACTAGCGGGAGGTCGCAATGAGCAGTTCTTC
TRBD2	TRBV4-1	TRBJ2-2	CASRRGVNTGELFF	TGCGCCAGCAGACGGGGGGTGAACACCGGGGAGCTGTTTTTT
TRBD1	TRBV4-3	TRBJ1-2	CASSPGTENGYTF	TGCGCCAGCAGCCCAGGGACAGAAAATGGCTACACCTTC
.	TRBV14	TRBJ1-1	CASSQVGRGNTEAFF	TGTGCCAGCAGCCAAGTAGGGCGGGGGAACACTGAAGCTTTCTTT
TRBD1	TRBV24-1	TRBJ2-1	CATSDGGTGTYNEQFF	TGTGCCACCAGTGATGGGGGGACAGGGACCTACAATGAGCAGTTCTTC
TRBD2	TRBV30	TRBJ2-5	CAWSVRLARQETQYF	TGTGCCTGGAGTGTAAGACTAGCGCGACAAGAGACCCAGTACTTC
TRBD1	TRBV28	TRBJ2-7	CASSTGTGLTYEQYF	TGTGCCAGCAGTACCGGGACAGGCCTAACCTACGAGCAGTACTTC
TRBD1	TRBV11-2	TRBJ2-3	CASSLGQGSYGSDTQYF	TGTGCCAGCAGCCTCGGACAGGGATCATACGGGTCAGATACGCAGTATTTT